This T cell receptor (beta chain) was identified during a study of CD8 T cells in Susac syndrome. The CDR3 spans 12 residues. CDR1 and CDR2 from the germline V gene are DFQATT and SNEGSKA (reference sequence). V lost 6 bases and J lost 3; bases outside the gene matches: 3. Reverse transcription of about 0.45 to 1 ug RNA was performed with random hexamers. TCRdb used MiXCR to reprocess the immunoSEQ multiplex PCR reads, holding one entry per CDR3 protein. The profile shows 150,000 to 200,000 distinct CDR3 sequences, roughly 90% of them singletons. The sequence was obtained from a human donor with Susac syndrome. The rearrangement joins TRBV20-1 to TRBJ1-1, with 8 bases that match TRBD1. The specimen sequenced was CD4+ T cells from PBMCs. The CDR3 DNA reads TGCAGTGCCGACAGGGGATACACTGAAGCTTTCTTT. This translates into CSADRGYTEAFF.